The rows below give T cell receptor beta chains drawn from one sample of a study of T cells in Graves' hyperthyroidism and ophthalmopathy. TCRdb processed the multiplex PCR reads anew with MiXCR; each CDR3 protein has one entry. The repertoire has 450,000 to 500,000 distinct CDR3 sequences, less than 25% of them found once; the top ten carry under 55%. The sample taken for sequencing was blood. These receptors all come from a woman in her 70s with Graves' ophthalmopathy. The CDR3 runs from the conserved cysteine through the conserved F or W.

v_gene: TRBV4-3
CDR3aa: CASSQDIKGAGGYTF

v_gene: TRBV9
CDR3aa: CASSVLESGGYTF

v_gene: TRBV20-1
CDR3aa: CSARDSVGNTDTQYF

v_gene: TRBV5-1
CDR3aa: CASSLEASGRGEQFF

v_gene: TRBV5-1
CDR3aa: CASSFGTAYEQYF

v_gene: TRBV19
CDR3aa: CASSTAGLAGGVGWQFF

v_gene: TRBV28
CDR3aa: CASRDRGGDYGYTF

v_gene: TRBV28
CDR3aa: CAIGGYRSYEQYF

v_gene: TRBV7-2
CDR3aa: CASSLDGGVWEKLFF

v_gene: TRBV10-3
CDR3aa: CAISVDRGKYGYTF

v_gene: TRBV5-5
CDR3aa: CASSPPGLAGQETQYF

v_gene: TRBV12-3/TRBV12-4
CDR3aa: CASSFTASGQETQYF

v_gene: TRBV12-3/TRBV12-4
CDR3aa: CASSLLQSHNEQFF

v_gene: TRBV24-1
CDR3aa: CATSRSNQPQHF

v_gene: TRBV5-1
CDR3aa: CASSLEGASNTGELFF

v_gene: TRBV3-1
CDR3aa: CASSQLAATYEQYF

v_gene: TRBV6-2/TRBV6-3
CDR3aa: CASTHLGGTDTQYF

v_gene: TRBV30
CDR3aa: CAWSVGGFLNEQFF

v_gene: TRBV7-9
CDR3aa: CASSSPTGNGYTF

v_gene: TRBV6-1
CDR3aa: CASRAGTGWAEQYF

v_gene: TRBV20-1
CDR3aa: CSAEHVSTDTQYF

v_gene: TRBV19
CDR3aa: CASSFLQGQGGQPQHF

v_gene: TRBV20-1
CDR3aa: CSARDTLADTQYF

v_gene: TRBV7-2
CDR3aa: CASSFALAGGTQYF

v_gene: TRBV2
CDR3aa: CASSYGQGNQPQHF

v_gene: TRBV30
CDR3aa: CAWTGVTNYGYTF

v_gene: TRBV7-2
CDR3aa: CASSPGPSYNEQFF

v_gene: TRBV3-1
CDR3aa: CASSRLPSAEAFF

v_gene: TRBV3-1
CDR3aa: CASTDSPSGDTPLHF

v_gene: TRBV7-2
CDR3aa: CASSVLGRAEQYF

v_gene: TRBV27
CDR3aa: CASSFGRSGVWNEQFF

v_gene: TRBV7-8
CDR3aa: CASSLYSGRITDTQYF

v_gene: TRBV12-3/TRBV12-4
CDR3aa: CASSFWAGGGSNQPQHF

v_gene: TRBV24-1
CDR3aa: CATSGQTGELFF

v_gene: TRBV30
CDR3aa: CAWSGAAKNIQYF

v_gene: TRBV20-1
CDR3aa: CSASPPRLAGSPSTDTQYF

v_gene: TRBV6-1
CDR3aa: CASSSGLGISTDTQYF

v_gene: TRBV9
CDR3aa: CASSVLSGRLNTGELFF

v_gene: TRBV20-1
CDR3aa: CSAETGQEQFF

v_gene: TRBV2
CDR3aa: CASSGVAGGRGTQYF

v_gene: TRBV18
CDR3aa: CASSPRHQETQYF

v_gene: TRBV11-2
CDR3aa: CASSTDKSSHNEQFF

v_gene: TRBV6-9
CDR3aa: CASSYLTNTGELFF

v_gene: TRBV9
CDR3aa: CASSASVGLAGYGELFF

v_gene: TRBV7-3
CDR3aa: CASSLIKDTEAFF

v_gene: TRBV4-3
CDR3aa: CASSQPGAGADDTQYF

v_gene: TRBV2
CDR3aa: CASSTKQVTEAFF

v_gene: TRBV7-3
CDR3aa: CASSLVAGHNEQFF

v_gene: TRBV12-3/TRBV12-4
CDR3aa: CASSLRGIEQYF